The entry below describes one T cell receptor beta chain. Its antigen is undetermined. This record comes from a study of CD8+ T cells in alopecia areata. Isolated RNA was reverse transcribed into cDNA used as the sequencing template. Measured with immunoSEQ multiplex PCR; TCRdb has only the in-frame clones, and not every one. The data hold roughly 200,000 clones, with 53% observed a single time. Germline CDR1 is LGHNA and CDR2 is YSLEER. Trimming pared 0 bases from V and 8 bases from J, leaving 4 bases between. The CDR3 covers 12 residues. General study points: A large proportion of expanded lesional clones were detected persisting in scalp and blood during tofacitinib. Tofacitinib significantly brought down scalp clonality and expanded CD8+ clones among top 100.

Treatment of the sample: oral pan-JAK inhibitor, 5-10 mg twice daily. From alopecia areata patients, lesional scalp punch biopsies and peripheral blood were collected. Material: CD8+ T cells sorted from blood, obtained at week 24, from a patient treated with tofacitinib. The V call is TRBV4-3, the J call TRBJ2-2, with unresolved D. This TCR was sampled from a human donor with alopecia areata. CDR3: CASSQDRGELFF. The DNA for the CDR3 is TGCGCCAGCAGCCAAGATCGGGGGGAGCTGTTTTTT.